Listed below are T cell receptor beta chains from one sample, sequenced in a study of blood T cell repertoires in COVID-19. The table came from immunoSEQ multiplex PCR; TCRdb's copy has only in-frame clones and leaves some out. Among 350,000 to 550,000 clones listed, about 90% were seen once. Sequenced sample: PBMCs or T cells enriched from blood (not recorded which). Receptors originate from a woman aged 18 to 35 with acute COVID-19. CDR3s include the opening cysteine and the closing phenylalanine or tryptophan. D genes are given only for firm matches. Only part of the rows carry a size: once, few, many, or a class if the clone is expanded.

V gene	clone size	D gene	J gene	CDR3 protein	CDR3 DNA
TRBV27	.	.	TRBJ1-5	CASTPAGSNQPQHF	TGTGCCAGCACCCCCGCAGGGAGCAATCAGCCCCAGCATTTT
TRBV7-2	.	TRBD1	TRBJ1-1	CASSLDPGQVVPEAFF	TGTGCCAGCAGCCTGGACCCGGGACAGGTGGTCCCTGAAGCTTTCTTT
TRBV7-9	once	.	TRBJ1-5	CASSLTSYNQPQHF	TGTGCCAGCAGCTTGACATCTTACAATCAGCCCCAGCATTTT
TRBV19	once	.	TRBJ1-5	CASSLGQLNQPQHF	TGTGCCAGTAGTTTAGGACAGCTCAATCAGCCCCAGCATTTT
TRBV11-2	.	TRBD2	TRBJ2-3	CASSPKGLAGTDTQYF	TGTGCCAGCAGCCCCAAGGGACTAGCGGGGACAGATACGCAGTATTTT
TRBV7-9	.	.	TRBJ1-2	CASSLDPRQPLYGYTF	TGTGCCAGCAGCTTAGATCCCAGACAGCCGCTCTATGGCTACACCTTC
TRBV19	.	.	TRBJ1-1	CASSPSRGFNTEAFF	TGTGCCAGTAGCCCTTCCAGGGGTTTTAACACTGAAGCTTTCTTT
TRBV14	.	.	TRBJ1-6	CASSQEGNSPLHF	TGTGCCAGCAGCCAAGAGGGCAATTCACCCCTCCACTTT
TRBV28	.	.	TRBJ1-4	CASSSNYGKGTNEKLFF	TGTGCCAGCAGTTCAAACTACGGAAAGGGGACTAATGAAAAACTGTTTTTT
TRBV2	.	TRBD1	TRBJ1-1	CASSAQGGVTEAFF	TGTGCCAGCAGTGCACAGGGGGGGGTCACTGAAGCTTTCTTT
TRBV7-2	.	.	TRBJ2-5	CASSLRGRATETQYF	TGTGCCAGCAGCTTGAGGGGGAGGGCCACGGAGACCCAGTACTTC
TRBV5-4	.	TRBD1	TRBJ1-4	CASSLRDRGYEKLFF	TGTGCCAGCAGCTTAAGGGACAGGGGTTATGAAAAACTGTTTTTT
TRBV10-3	once	TRBD2	TRBJ2-5	CANKRDVGETQYF	TGTGCCAACAAGCGGGACGTCGGAGAGACCCAGTACTTC
TRBV11-3	.	TRBD2	TRBJ2-1	CASSAGLAGSNEQFF	TGTGCCAGCAGCGCGGGACTAGCGGGAAGCAATGAGCAGTTCTTC
TRBV19	.	TRBD1	TRBJ2-2	CASSRDRARDTGELFF	TGTGCCAGTAGCCGAGACAGGGCAAGGGACACCGGGGAGCTGTTTTTT
TRBV4-1	.	TRBD1	TRBJ2-1	CASSRLTGGVTYNEQFF	TGCGCCAGCAGCCGCCTAACAGGGGGTGTAACCTACAATGAGCAGTTCTTC
TRBV3-1/TRBV3-2	.	.	TRBJ1-3	CASSTLRGNSGNTIYF	TGTGCCAGCAGCACCCTTCGGGGGAACTCTGGAAACACCATATATTTT
TRBV28	once	.	TRBJ2-3	CASSFRGAGDTQYF	TGTGCCAGCAGTTTCCGGGGTGCCGGAGATACGCAGTATTTT
TRBV5-4	few	TRBD1	TRBJ2-7	CASTRDRGLGEQYF	TGTGCCAGCACCCGGGACAGGGGGCTGGGGGAGCAGTACTTC
TRBV28	.	.	TRBJ1-4	CASSLGRDEKLFF	TGTGCCAGCAGTTTGGGGAGGGATGAAAAACTGTTTTTT
TRBV14	once	.	TRBJ1-2	CASSPPGQVFGYTF	TGTGCCAGCAGCCCACCGGGACAAGTATTTGGCTACACCTTC
TRBV6-5	.	.	TRBJ1-2	CASSYYQTTDYTF	TGTGCCAGCAGTTACTACCAAACGACAGACTACACCTTC
TRBV29-1	.	.	TRBJ1-2	CSVSREGGYYGYTF	TGCAGCGTTTCCCGGGAGGGCGGCTACTATGGCTACACCTTC
TRBV29-1	.	TRBD1	TRBJ1-2	CSADRGIYGYTF	TGCAGCGCAGACAGGGGAATCTATGGCTACACCTTC
TRBV15	.	TRBD1	TRBJ1-5	CATSPGGWDQPQHF	TGTGCCACCAGCCCAGGGGGGTGGGATCAGCCCCAGCATTTT
TRBV9	.	.	TRBJ2-3	CASSVIAGSGSSTDTQYF	TGTGCCAGCAGCGTTATAGCTGGTAGCGGATCTAGCACAGATACGCAGTATTTT
TRBV6-1	.	.	TRBJ1-2	CASSEEWGVHGYTF	TGTGCCAGCAGTGAAGAGTGGGGGGTGCATGGCTACACCTTC
TRBV6-2/TRBV6-3	once	TRBD1	TRBJ2-5	CASTPAGTGGAGTQYF	TGTGCCAGCACCCCGGCGGGGACAGGGGGCGCGGGGACCCAGTACTTC
TRBV9	.	.	TRBJ2-5	CASSVRGTAQETQYF	TGTGCCAGCAGCGTACGTGGTACAGCTCAAGAGACCCAGTACTTC
TRBV7-2	.	.	TRBJ2-7	CASSLVLDYEQYF	TGTGCCAGCAGCTTAGTCTTAGACTACGAGCAGTACTTC
TRBV7-9	.	.	TRBJ1-1	CASSVNQGLGTEAFF	TGTGCCAGCAGCGTCAACCAAGGACTGGGCACTGAAGCTTTCTTT
TRBV28	few	.	TRBJ1-5	CASNLRGQPQHF	TGTGCCAGCAACCTGAGAGGTCAGCCCCAGCATTTT